These T cell receptor beta chains were read from a single sample in a study of OX40 agonist ivuxolimab in advanced cancers. Sequenced by immunoSEQ multiplex PCR; TCRdb stores in-frame clones only, minus some. The data hold approximately 71,000 clones, with roughly 94% observed a single time. The input for sequencing was CD4+ or CD8+ T cells sorted from blood, taken in a trial of the OX40 agonist ivuxolimab. All receptors come from an adult with an advanced solid tumor such as melanoma, head and neck, liver or kidney cancer. The CDR3 runs from the conserved cysteine through the conserved F or W. The order of the fields is V gene, J gene, D gene, clone size, CDR3 protein, CDR3 DNA. D genes are given only for firm matches. Some rows mark clone size as missing; the rest say once, few, many or name a class of expanded clone.

v_call: TRBV25-1
j_call: TRBJ1-2
d_call: TRBD1
clone_size: .
cdr3_aa: CASRKGAGGYTF
cdr3_nt: TGTGCCAGCAGGAAGGGGGCTGGGGGCTACACCTTC

v_call: TRBV19
j_call: TRBJ1-2
d_call: .
clone_size: .
cdr3_aa: CASSIWSRVANYGYTF
cdr3_nt: TGTGCCAGTAGTATTTGGAGTCGGGTGGCTAACTATGGCTACACCTTC

v_call: TRBV4-3
j_call: TRBJ2-1
d_call: TRBD2
clone_size: .
cdr3_aa: CASTKSPGGLVDEQFF
cdr3_nt: TGCGCCAGCACCAAGTCCCCGGGGGGGCTGGTAGATGAGCAGTTCTTC

v_call: TRBV5-4
j_call: TRBJ2-7
d_call: .
clone_size: .
cdr3_aa: CASSLGWGPGEQYF
cdr3_nt: TGTGCCAGCAGCTTGGGATGGGGCCCTGGCGAGCAGTACTTC

v_call: TRBV5-6
j_call: TRBJ2-7
d_call: .
clone_size: .
cdr3_aa: CASSLWQDITYEQYF
cdr3_nt: TGTGCCAGCAGCTTGTGGCAGGACATAACCTACGAGCAGTACTTC

v_call: TRBV4-1
j_call: TRBJ1-2
d_call: TRBD1
clone_size: once
cdr3_aa: CASSQGTGSYGYTF
cdr3_nt: TGCGCCAGCAGCCAGGGGACAGGGAGCTATGGCTACACCTTC

v_call: TRBV7-9
j_call: TRBJ2-5
d_call: .
clone_size: .
cdr3_aa: CASSSPSRPRGETQYF
cdr3_nt: TGTGCCAGCAGCTCGCCCTCCCGTCCGCGTGGAGAGACCCAGTACTTC

v_call: TRBV7-9
j_call: TRBJ2-7
d_call: .
clone_size: once
cdr3_aa: CASSLAGLTYEQYF
cdr3_nt: TGTGCCAGCAGCTTGGCAGGGTTGACCTACGAGCAGTACTTC

v_call: TRBV28
j_call: TRBJ2-3
d_call: .
clone_size: .
cdr3_aa: CASSHGPLPPDTQYF
cdr3_nt: TGTGCCAGCAGTCACGGCCCCCTGCCCCCAGATACGCAGTATTTT

v_call: TRBV4-3
j_call: TRBJ1-2
d_call: TRBD1
clone_size: .
cdr3_aa: CASSPFAQGDHYGYTF
cdr3_nt: TGCGCCAGCAGCCCCTTCGCACAGGGGGACCACTATGGCTACACCTTC

v_call: TRBV25-1
j_call: TRBJ1-1
d_call: .
clone_size: .
cdr3_aa: CASSLGGPGEAFF
cdr3_nt: TGTGCCAGCAGTTTAGGAGGCCCCGGAGAAGCTTTCTTT

v_call: TRBV27
j_call: TRBJ1-2
d_call: TRBD1
clone_size: .
cdr3_aa: CASSLVGTAYGYTF
cdr3_nt: TGTGCCAGCAGTCTGGTGGGGACAGCCTATGGCTACACCTTC

v_call: TRBV4-3
j_call: TRBJ2-7
d_call: TRBD1
clone_size: once
cdr3_aa: CASSHGTDPYEQYF
cdr3_nt: TGCGCCAGCAGCCACGGGACAGACCCCTACGAGCAGTACTTC

v_call: TRBV19
j_call: TRBJ2-6
d_call: .
clone_size: .
cdr3_aa: CASSAAGKSQSRANVLTF
cdr3_nt: TGTGCCAGTAGTGCCGCTGGGAAATCACAAAGTCGGGCCAACGTCCTGACTTTC

v_call: TRBV6-5
j_call: TRBJ1-1
d_call: .
clone_size: .
cdr3_aa: CASSYGYRGTEAFF
cdr3_nt: TGTGCCAGCAGTTATGGGTATCGGGGGACTGAAGCTTTCTTT

v_call: TRBV9
j_call: TRBJ1-2
d_call: .
clone_size: once
cdr3_aa: CASSETNYGYTF
cdr3_nt: TGTGCCAGCAGCGAAACTAACTATGGCTACACCTTC

v_call: TRBV19
j_call: TRBJ1-5
d_call: .
clone_size: .
cdr3_aa: CASSMLLGISNQPQHF
cdr3_nt: TGTGCCAGTAGTATGTTATTGGGGATTAGCAATCAGCCCCAGCATTTT

v_call: TRBV9
j_call: TRBJ2-5
d_call: TRBD2
clone_size: medium-sized
cdr3_aa: CASSVGTGGEETQYF
cdr3_nt: TGTGCCAGCAGCGTAGGGACGGGAGGGGAGGAGACCCAGTACTTC

v_call: TRBV19
j_call: TRBJ2-1
d_call: .
clone_size: .
cdr3_aa: CASSIGGGAMNEQFF
cdr3_nt: TGTGCCAGTAGTATAGGTGGGGGGGCAATGAATGAGCAGTTCTTC

v_call: TRBV14
j_call: TRBJ1-1
d_call: .
clone_size: .
cdr3_aa: CASSQFPYMNTEAFF
cdr3_nt: TGTGCCAGCAGCCAATTTCCCTACATGAACACTGAAGCTTTCTTT

v_call: TRBV27
j_call: TRBJ2-3
d_call: .
clone_size: .
cdr3_aa: CASSRLGGTDTQYF
cdr3_nt: TGTGCCAGCAGTCGGCTAGGAGGGACAGATACGCAGTATTTT

v_call: TRBV4-3
j_call: TRBJ2-2
d_call: .
clone_size: .
cdr3_aa: CASTPSTNTGELFF
cdr3_nt: TGCGCCAGCACCCCCTCTACCAACACCGGGGAGCTGTTTTTT

v_call: TRBV5-5
j_call: TRBJ1-3
d_call: .
clone_size: .
cdr3_aa: CASSAIRLTGRGNTIYF
cdr3_nt: TGTGCCAGCAGCGCAATTCGGTTAACAGGAAGAGGAAACACCATATATTTT

v_call: TRBV11-3
j_call: TRBJ1-4
d_call: .
clone_size: medium-sized
cdr3_aa: CASSLEEGGKLFF
cdr3_nt: TGTGCCAGCAGCTTAGAGGAAGGGGGAAAACTGTTTTTT

v_call: TRBV6-1
j_call: TRBJ2-5
d_call: TRBD2
clone_size: .
cdr3_aa: CARPGLARETQYF
cdr3_nt: TGTGCCAGGCCGGGACTAGCGCGAGAGACCCAGTACTTC

v_call: TRBV4-2
j_call: TRBJ2-1
d_call: .
clone_size: .
cdr3_aa: CASSQEWQSVHNEQFF
cdr3_nt: TGTGCCAGCAGCCAAGAGTGGCAGTCGGTCCACAATGAGCAGTTCTTC

v_call: TRBV4-2
j_call: TRBJ2-7
d_call: TRBD2
clone_size: .
cdr3_aa: CASSQEWGLAGSSYEQYF
cdr3_nt: TGTGCCAGCAGCCAAGAATGGGGACTAGCGGGGAGCTCCTACGAGCAGTACTTC

v_call: TRBV7-9
j_call: TRBJ2-5
d_call: TRBD1
clone_size: .
cdr3_aa: CASSSDRGPLSETQYF
cdr3_nt: TGTGCCAGCAGCTCGGACAGGGGGCCTTTATCAGAGACCCAGTACTTC

v_call: TRBV4-1
j_call: TRBJ2-2
d_call: .
clone_size: .
cdr3_aa: CASSQEGAGPRPGELFF
cdr3_nt: TGCGCCAGCAGCCAAGAAGGGGCGGGCCCGAGGCCCGGGGAGCTGTTTTTT

v_call: TRBV5-5
j_call: TRBJ1-4
d_call: .
clone_size: .
cdr3_aa: CASSFATSTRSNEKLFF
cdr3_nt: TGTGCCAGCAGTTTTGCGACCTCTACTAGATCTAATGAAAAACTGTTTTTT

v_call: TRBV11-2
j_call: TRBJ1-2
d_call: .
clone_size: .
cdr3_aa: CASRSPAGGLDYGYTF
cdr3_nt: TGTGCCAGCAGATCTCCCGCCGGGGGGTTGGACTATGGCTACACCTTC

v_call: TRBV27
j_call: TRBJ1-2
d_call: .
clone_size: .
cdr3_aa: CASSFRGALNYGYTF
cdr3_nt: TGTGCCAGCAGTTTCAGAGGGGCCCTAAACTATGGCTACACCTTC

v_call: TRBV5-4
j_call: TRBJ2-1
d_call: TRBD2
clone_size: .
cdr3_aa: CASSTPGLAGDNEQFF
cdr3_nt: TGTGCCAGCAGCACTCCAGGACTAGCGGGAGACAATGAGCAGTTCTTC

v_call: TRBV20-1
j_call: TRBJ1-1
d_call: .
clone_size: .
cdr3_aa: CSAKGRAEAFF
cdr3_nt: TGCAGTGCTAAGGGGCGGGCTGAAGCTTTCTTT

v_call: TRBV27
j_call: TRBJ2-1
d_call: .
clone_size: .
cdr3_aa: CASSLLDNYNEQFF
cdr3_nt: TGTGCCAGCAGTTTATTGGACAACTACAATGAGCAGTTCTTC

v_call: TRBV7-9
j_call: TRBJ2-2
d_call: .
clone_size: .
cdr3_aa: CASSGGELFF
cdr3_nt: TGTGCCAGCTCCGGTGGGGAGCTGTTTTTT

v_call: TRBV7-2
j_call: TRBJ2-5
d_call: .
clone_size: .
cdr3_aa: CASSSEAGTETQYF
cdr3_nt: TGTGCCAGCAGCTCTGAGGCGGGTACGGAGACCCAGTACTTC

v_call: TRBV13
j_call: TRBJ2-7
d_call: .
clone_size: .
cdr3_aa: CASSPPGIIPYEQYF
cdr3_nt: TGTGCCAGCAGCCCTCCGGGCATCATCCCCTACGAGCAGTACTTC

v_call: TRBV4-1
j_call: TRBJ2-7
d_call: TRBD1
clone_size: .
cdr3_aa: CASSQDFMFRDRDYVEQYF
cdr3_nt: TGCGCCAGCAGCCAAGACTTTATGTTCCGGGACAGGGATTACGTCGAGCAGTACTTC

v_call: TRBV11-2
j_call: TRBJ2-5
d_call: .
clone_size: .
cdr3_aa: CASSLSGSRTETQYF
cdr3_nt: TGTGCCAGCAGCTTATCCGGATCGAGAACAGAGACCCAGTACTTC

v_call: TRBV19
j_call: TRBJ2-2
d_call: TRBD1
clone_size: .
cdr3_aa: CASSDREAGELFF
cdr3_nt: TGTGCCAGTAGTGACAGGGAAGCCGGGGAGCTGTTTTTT

v_call: TRBV13
j_call: TRBJ1-1
d_call: .
clone_size: .
cdr3_aa: CASGTNTEAFF
cdr3_nt: TGTGCCAGCGGAACGAACACTGAAGCTTTCTTT

v_call: TRBV9
j_call: TRBJ2-1
d_call: TRBD2
clone_size: .
cdr3_aa: CASSVGEGSSYNEQFF
cdr3_nt: TGTGCCAGCAGCGTAGGGGAGGGTAGCTCCTACAATGAGCAGTTCTTC

v_call: TRBV27
j_call: TRBJ2-7
d_call: TRBD2
clone_size: .
cdr3_aa: CASTTREGAYEQYF
cdr3_nt: TGTGCCAGCACCACGCGGGAGGGGGCCTACGAGCAGTACTTC

v_call: TRBV27
j_call: TRBJ1-5
d_call: TRBD1
clone_size: .
cdr3_aa: CASSPQVRDRGLSNQPQHF
cdr3_nt: TGTGCCAGCAGTCCACAAGTCCGGGACAGGGGCCTTAGCAATCAGCCCCAGCATTTT

v_call: TRBV9
j_call: TRBJ2-7
d_call: .
clone_size: .
cdr3_aa: CASSGMEGWDEQYF
cdr3_nt: TGTGCCAGCAGCGGGATGGAGGGGTGGGACGAGCAGTACTTC

v_call: TRBV6-6
j_call: TRBJ1-2
d_call: .
clone_size: .
cdr3_aa: CASTGVLFYGYTF
cdr3_nt: TGTGCCAGCACGGGGGTTTTATTCTATGGCTACACCTTC

v_call: TRBV30
j_call: TRBJ2-7
d_call: .
clone_size: .
cdr3_aa: CAWINSGSSYEQYF
cdr3_nt: TGTGCCTGGATAAACAGCGGCTCCTCCTACGAGCAGTACTTC

v_call: TRBV5-4
j_call: TRBJ2-1
d_call: .
clone_size: .
cdr3_aa: CASSLGDSYNEQFF
cdr3_nt: TGTGCCAGCAGCTTAGGGGACTCTTACAATGAGCAGTTCTTC

v_call: TRBV7-9
j_call: TRBJ2-1
d_call: TRBD2
clone_size: .
cdr3_aa: CASSLVRLADFNEQFF
cdr3_nt: TGTGCCAGCAGCTTAGTTCGACTAGCAGACTTCAATGAGCAGTTCTTC

v_call: TRBV18
j_call: TRBJ2-1
d_call: .
clone_size: .
cdr3_aa: CASSPGQISSSYNEQFF
cdr3_nt: TGTGCCAGCTCACCCGGACAGATATCAAGCTCCTACAATGAGCAGTTCTTC